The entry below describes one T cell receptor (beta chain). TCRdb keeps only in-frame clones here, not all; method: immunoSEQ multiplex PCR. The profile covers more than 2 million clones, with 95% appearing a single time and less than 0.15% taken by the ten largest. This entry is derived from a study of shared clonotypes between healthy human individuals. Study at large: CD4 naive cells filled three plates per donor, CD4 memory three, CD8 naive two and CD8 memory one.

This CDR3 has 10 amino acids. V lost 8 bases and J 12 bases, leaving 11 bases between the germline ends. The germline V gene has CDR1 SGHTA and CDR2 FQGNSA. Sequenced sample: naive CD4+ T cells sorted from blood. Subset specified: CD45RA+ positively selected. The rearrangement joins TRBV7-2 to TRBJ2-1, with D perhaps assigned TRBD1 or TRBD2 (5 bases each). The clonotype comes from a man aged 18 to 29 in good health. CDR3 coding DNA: TGTGCCAGCGTCGGGGACGGGCAGTTCTTC. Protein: CASVGDGQFF. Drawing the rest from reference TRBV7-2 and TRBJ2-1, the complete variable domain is GAGVSQSPSNKVTEKGKDVELRCDPISGHTALYWYRQSLGQGLEFLIYFQGNSAPDKSGLPSDRFSAERTGGSVSTLTIQRTQQEDSAVYLCASVGDGQFFGPGTRLTVL.